These T cell receptor beta chains were read from a single sample in a study of CD8 T cells in Susac syndrome. One entry per CDR3 protein results from TCRdb running MiXCR on the immunoSEQ multiplex PCR reads. The table shows under 200,000 distinct CDR3 sequences, with about 93% occurring only once. Sample: CD4+ T cells from PBMCs. The receptor set was obtained from a human donor in good health. CDR3s include the opening cysteine and the closing phenylalanine or tryptophan. Fields, in order: J gene, V gene, D gene, clone size, CDR3 DNA, CDR3 protein. A D gene is named only where the DNA matches it firmly. Size values are once, few and many counts, or a class for expanded clones, and some rows have none.

J gene: TRBJ1-2; V gene: TRBV20-1; D gene: TRBD1; clone size: -; CDR3 DNA: TGCAGTGCTATACCGGAACAGGGGGCGGCCTATGGCTACACCTTC; CDR3 protein: CSAIPEQGAAYGYTF
J gene: TRBJ1-5; V gene: TRBV27; D gene: TRBD1; clone size: -; CDR3 DNA: TGTGCCAGCAGCCCTATTTGGGGACAGGGAGGGTTAGGCAATCAGCCCCAGCATTTT; CDR3 protein: CASSPIWGQGGLGNQPQHF
J gene: TRBJ2-5; V gene: TRBV12-3/TRBV12-4; D gene: -; clone size: -; CDR3 DNA: TGTGCCAGCAGCCCAGGACGGATTGGGACCCAGTACTTC; CDR3 protein: CASSPGRIGTQYF
J gene: TRBJ2-7; V gene: TRBV5-1; D gene: TRBD1; clone size: -; CDR3 DNA: TGCGCCAGCAGCAGTGGGACAGGCCTCTACGAGCAGTACTTC; CDR3 protein: CASSSGTGLYEQYF
J gene: TRBJ2-5; V gene: TRBV6-5; D gene: TRBD2; clone size: -; CDR3 DNA: TGTGCCAGCAGTTACTCGCGGGGGGGGATCCAAGAGACCCAGTACTTC; CDR3 protein: CASSYSRGGIQETQYF
J gene: TRBJ1-6; V gene: TRBV6-1; D gene: -; clone size: -; CDR3 DNA: TGTGCCAGTACCGGGGTCCTCTATAATTCACCCCTCCACTTT; CDR3 protein: CASTGVLYNSPLHF
J gene: TRBJ2-3; V gene: TRBV7-2; D gene: TRBD2; clone size: -; CDR3 DNA: TGTGCCAGCAGCTTGGATATTAGCGGGGGAAGGCGAGATACGCAGTATTTT; CDR3 protein: CASSLDISGGRRDTQYF
J gene: TRBJ1-5; V gene: TRBV7-6; D gene: -; clone size: once; CDR3 DNA: TGTGCCAGCAGCTTAGGGGCGGGCCGCAATCAGCCCCAGCATTTT; CDR3 protein: CASSLGAGRNQPQHF
J gene: TRBJ2-7; V gene: TRBV5-1; D gene: -; clone size: -; CDR3 DNA: TGCGCCAGCAGCGCGAACGGGCTCTACGAGCAGTACTTC; CDR3 protein: CASSANGLYEQYF
J gene: TRBJ1-4; V gene: TRBV7-2; D gene: TRBD1; clone size: -; CDR3 DNA: TGTGCCAGCAGCTTAGGACAGGGACCTAATGAAAAACTGTTTTTT; CDR3 protein: CASSLGQGPNEKLFF
J gene: TRBJ2-7; V gene: TRBV12-3/TRBV12-4; D gene: -; clone size: -; CDR3 DNA: TGTGCCAGCAGTCGCGACAACTACGAGCAGTACTTC; CDR3 protein: CASSRDNYEQYF
J gene: TRBJ2-1; V gene: TRBV9; D gene: TRBD2; clone size: -; CDR3 DNA: TGTGCCAGCAGCGGCCCGACTAGCGGGCGGATCTACAATGAGCAGTTCTTC; CDR3 protein: CASSGPTSGRIYNEQFF
J gene: TRBJ2-3; V gene: TRBV29-1; D gene: -; clone size: -; CDR3 DNA: TGCAGCGGCGCGGACAGCAGGACGCAGTATTTT; CDR3 protein: CSGADSRTQYF
J gene: TRBJ2-5; V gene: TRBV7-2; D gene: TRBD2; clone size: -; CDR3 DNA: TGTGCCAGCAGCATATTAGCGGGGGGGGAGACCCAGTACTTC; CDR3 protein: CASSILAGGETQYF
J gene: TRBJ1-2; V gene: TRBV12-3/TRBV12-4; D gene: -; clone size: -; CDR3 DNA: TGTGCCAGCAACTGGGATTATGGCTACACCTTC; CDR3 protein: CASNWDYGYTF
J gene: TRBJ2-6; V gene: TRBV6-2/TRBV6-3; D gene: TRBD1; clone size: -; CDR3 DNA: TGTGCCAGCAACCGGGACAGGGGGCTAGGCGGGGCCAACGTCCTGACTTTC; CDR3 protein: CASNRDRGLGGANVLTF
J gene: TRBJ1-1; V gene: TRBV7-2; D gene: -; clone size: -; CDR3 DNA: TGTGCCAGCAGCTTAGTTAGGACCAGAGGGACTGAAGTTTTCTTT; CDR3 protein: CASSLVRTRGTEVFF
J gene: TRBJ1-2; V gene: TRBV19; D gene: TRBD1; clone size: once; CDR3 DNA: TGTGCCACCTCGACAGGGTATGGCTACACCTTC; CDR3 protein: CATSTGYGYTF
J gene: TRBJ2-5; V gene: TRBV7-2; D gene: -; clone size: -; CDR3 DNA: TGTGCCAGCAGCCAAAAGGGATGGGAGACCCAGTACTTC; CDR3 protein: CASSQKGWETQYF
J gene: TRBJ2-1; V gene: TRBV20-1; D gene: -; clone size: -; CDR3 DNA: TGCAGTGCTAGATCCCCAACCGACAATGAGCAGTTCTTC; CDR3 protein: CSARSPTDNEQFF
J gene: TRBJ1-1; V gene: TRBV5-1; D gene: -; clone size: once; CDR3 DNA: TGCGCCAGCAGCTTGGCGCGGATGAGCACTGAAGCTTTCTTT; CDR3 protein: CASSLARMSTEAFF
J gene: TRBJ2-2; V gene: TRBV7-8; D gene: -; clone size: few; CDR3 DNA: TGTGCCAGCAGCTTAGCCGGGGAGCTGTTTTTT; CDR3 protein: CASSLAGELFF
J gene: TRBJ1-5; V gene: TRBV20-1; D gene: -; clone size: -; CDR3 DNA: TGCAGTGCTAGCAAGCAAAATCAGCCCCAGCATTTT; CDR3 protein: CSASKQNQPQHF
J gene: TRBJ2-1; V gene: TRBV3-1; D gene: -; clone size: -; CDR3 DNA: TGTGCCAGCAGCCAATGGGCAGGTTACAATGAGCAGTTCTTC; CDR3 protein: CASSQWAGYNEQFF
J gene: TRBJ1-6; V gene: TRBV30; D gene: -; clone size: -; CDR3 DNA: TGTGCCTGGAGTGTAGGGGAACTTGGTTCACCCCTCCACTTT; CDR3 protein: CAWSVGELGSPLHF
J gene: TRBJ1-2; V gene: TRBV27; D gene: -; clone size: -; CDR3 DNA: TGTGCCAGCAGAGGACTCGTCTATGGCTACACCTTC; CDR3 protein: CASRGLVYGYTF
J gene: TRBJ2-7; V gene: TRBV28; D gene: -; clone size: -; CDR3 DNA: TGTGCCAGCAGTTCCCCCCTCGGCGAGCAGTACTTC; CDR3 protein: CASSSPLGEQYF
J gene: TRBJ2-1; V gene: TRBV2; D gene: -; clone size: -; CDR3 DNA: TGTGCCAGCAGTGGCCTACAGGGTTTGAATGAGCAGTTCTTC; CDR3 protein: CASSGLQGLNEQFF
J gene: TRBJ2-1; V gene: TRBV28; D gene: -; clone size: once; CDR3 DNA: TGTGCCAGCAGTTTATTGGGCGCCAATGAGCAGTTCTTC; CDR3 protein: CASSLLGANEQFF
J gene: TRBJ1-2; V gene: TRBV5-1; D gene: TRBD1; clone size: -; CDR3 DNA: TGCGCCAGCAGCCCGGGGACAGGGCCCCTCAATTCCTATGGCTACACCTTC; CDR3 protein: CASSPGTGPLNSYGYTF
J gene: TRBJ2-7; V gene: TRBV10-2; D gene: -; clone size: -; CDR3 DNA: TGCGCCAGCAGTGGAGGGAGGACACCGTCCTACGAGCAGTACTTC; CDR3 protein: CASSGGRTPSYEQYF
J gene: TRBJ2-1; V gene: TRBV6-4; D gene: TRBD2; clone size: -; CDR3 DNA: TGTGCCAGCCTTAGCGGGGCGGGCAATGAGCAGTTCTTC; CDR3 protein: CASLSGAGNEQFF
J gene: TRBJ1-1; V gene: TRBV14; D gene: -; clone size: -; CDR3 DNA: TGTGCCAGCAGCCAAGATCGGGGAGAGTTTCGGGTATGGGGCACTGAAGCTTTCTTT; CDR3 protein: CASSQDRGEFRVWGTEAFF
J gene: TRBJ1-5; V gene: TRBV7-2; D gene: TRBD1; clone size: -; CDR3 DNA: TGTGCCAGCAGCTTAGCAACGGGGACAGGGGGACGCAATCAGCCCCAGCATTTT; CDR3 protein: CASSLATGTGGRNQPQHF
J gene: TRBJ1-2; V gene: TRBV5-4; D gene: -; clone size: -; CDR3 DNA: TGTGCCAGCAGCTTGGATATGGGCAGGGTGGACGGCTACACCTTC; CDR3 protein: CASSLDMGRVDGYTF
J gene: TRBJ1-1; V gene: TRBV20-1; D gene: TRBD1; clone size: -; CDR3 DNA: TGCAGTGCTAGAGATGATCAGACAGGGGGCACTGAAGCTTTCTTT; CDR3 protein: CSARDDQTGGTEAFF
J gene: TRBJ2-6; V gene: TRBV7-2; D gene: -; clone size: few; CDR3 DNA: TGTGCCAGCAGCTTGGCCGTTTCTGGGGCCAACGTCCTGACTTTC; CDR3 protein: CASSLAVSGANVLTF
J gene: TRBJ1-1; V gene: TRBV19; D gene: TRBD1; clone size: -; CDR3 DNA: TGTGCCAGTAGTCTCCGAGGACAGGGGAGGAACACTGAAGCTTTCTTT; CDR3 protein: CASSLRGQGRNTEAFF
J gene: TRBJ1-3; V gene: TRBV12-3/TRBV12-4; D gene: TRBD1; clone size: -; CDR3 DNA: TGTGCCAGCAGACCCGGACAGGGGTCTCGCTCTGGAAACACCATATATTTT; CDR3 protein: CASRPGQGSRSGNTIYF
J gene: TRBJ2-7; V gene: TRBV20-1; D gene: -; clone size: once; CDR3 DNA: TGCAGTGCTAGAGAACTCAGGGCCAGCTCCTACGAGCAGTACTTC; CDR3 protein: CSARELRASSYEQYF
J gene: TRBJ2-2; V gene: TRBV9; D gene: TRBD1; clone size: -; CDR3 DNA: TGTGCCAGCAGGCGGACAGGGAACACCGGGGAGCTGTTTTTT; CDR3 protein: CASRRTGNTGELFF
J gene: TRBJ2-2; V gene: TRBV19; D gene: TRBD1; clone size: -; CDR3 DNA: TGTGGGTCCCGGGACAGGGGGGACACCGGGGAGCTGTTTTTT; CDR3 protein: CGSRDRGDTGELFF
J gene: TRBJ2-7; V gene: TRBV4-2; D gene: TRBD1; clone size: -; CDR3 DNA: TGTGCCAGCAGCCAAGAGCTAGACAGGGGTTCCTACGAGCAGTACTTC; CDR3 protein: CASSQELDRGSYEQYF
J gene: TRBJ1-5; V gene: TRBV30; D gene: -; clone size: -; CDR3 DNA: TGTGCCTGGAGTGTACCCCCCCCCGGGACAAGTCAGCCCCAGCATTTT; CDR3 protein: CAWSVPPPGTSQPQHF
J gene: TRBJ1-3; V gene: TRBV7-2; D gene: -; clone size: -; CDR3 DNA: TGTGCCAGCAGCCGCGAAGGGGGGGGCGGAAACACCATATATTTT; CDR3 protein: CASSREGGGGNTIYF
J gene: TRBJ1-3; V gene: TRBV29-1; D gene: -; clone size: -; CDR3 DNA: TGCAGCGTTGGAGCGACAGGAGGTGGAAACACCATATATTTT; CDR3 protein: CSVGATGGGNTIYF
J gene: TRBJ2-2; V gene: TRBV9; D gene: TRBD1; clone size: -; CDR3 DNA: TGTGCCAGCAGCGTCCCGACAGGGGGAGTAACCGGGGAGCTGTTTTTT; CDR3 protein: CASSVPTGGVTGELFF
J gene: TRBJ1-5; V gene: TRBV20-1; D gene: -; clone size: -; CDR3 DNA: TGCAGTGCTTTCGACAGAATCAATCAGCCCCAGCATTTT; CDR3 protein: CSAFDRINQPQHF
J gene: TRBJ2-7; V gene: TRBV5-1; D gene: TRBD1; clone size: once; CDR3 DNA: TGCGCCAGCAGCACTGACAGGGCCTACGAGCAGTACTTC; CDR3 protein: CASSTDRAYEQYF